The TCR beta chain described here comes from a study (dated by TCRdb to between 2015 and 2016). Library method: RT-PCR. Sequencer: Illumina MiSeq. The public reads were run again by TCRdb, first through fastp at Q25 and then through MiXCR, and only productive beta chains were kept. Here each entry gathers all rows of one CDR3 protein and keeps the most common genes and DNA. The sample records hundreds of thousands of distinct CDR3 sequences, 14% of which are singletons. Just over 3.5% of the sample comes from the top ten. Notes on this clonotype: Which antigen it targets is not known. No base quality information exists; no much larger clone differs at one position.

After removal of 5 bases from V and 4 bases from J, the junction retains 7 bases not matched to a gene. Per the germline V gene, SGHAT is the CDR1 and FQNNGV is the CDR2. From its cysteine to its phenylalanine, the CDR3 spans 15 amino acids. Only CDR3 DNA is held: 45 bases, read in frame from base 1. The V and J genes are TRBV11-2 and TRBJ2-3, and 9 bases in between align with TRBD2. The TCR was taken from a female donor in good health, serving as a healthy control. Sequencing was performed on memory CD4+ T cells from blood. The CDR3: CASSQGGGRADTQYF. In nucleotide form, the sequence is TGTGCCAGCAGCCAAGGTGGCGGGAGGGCAGATACGCAGTATTTT. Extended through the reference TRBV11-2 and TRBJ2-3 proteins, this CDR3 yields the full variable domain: EAGVAQSPRYKIIEKRQSVAFWCNPISGHATLYWYQQILGQGPKLLIQFQNNGVVDDSQLPKDRFSAERLKGVDSTLKIQPAKLEDSAVYLCASSQGGGRADTQYFGPGTRLTVL.